A selection of T cell receptor beta chains follows, all from one sample in a study of tumor and adjacent non-tumor tissue in lung cancer. TCRdb used MiXCR to reprocess the multiplex PCR reads, holding one entry per CDR3 protein. The sample has 81,000 or so distinct CDR3 sequences, around 85% seen once. The sequenced sample was lung tumor tissue. The receptors here all came from a woman aged 50 to 65 with non-small cell lung cancer. Both conserved end residues are trimmed from each CDR3. Fields, in order: clone size, D gene, J gene, V gene, CDR3 protein. D genes are given only for firm matches. Clone size is given for some rows only: seen once, a few or many times, or a class if the clone is expanded.

- | - | TRBJ1-6 | TRBV20-1 | TAYNGNPFFH
- | - | TRBJ2-1 | TRBV11-1 | ASSFRQAFDEHL
- | - | TRBJ1-1 | TRBV13 | ASSWITEAF
once | - | TRBJ2-7 | TRBV6-5 | ASTYRAPGGAFTSYEQY
- | - | TRBJ1-3 | TRBV28 | ASSRGTSSGNIIY
- | - | TRBJ2-1 | TRBV5-5 | ASSLQLRRAVVNEQF
- | - | TRBJ1-2 | TRBV12-3/TRBV12-4 | TSKQGCYGYT
few | TRBD2 | TRBJ2-7 | TRBV20-1 | SVRVVAGHKTDSYEQY
once | - | TRBJ2-1 | TRBV11-2 | ASSFIAGGDNGQF
once | - | TRBJ1-5 | TRBV4-1 | ASSQDPTGIQPQH
- | - | TRBJ2-3 | TRBV4-1 | ASSQSERPADAQY
- | - | TRBJ1-2 | TRBV7-9 | AGGERQGKSLVDDYT
- | - | TRBJ1-5 | TRBV6-5 | VSNQGASNQPQH
large | - | TRBJ1-4 | TRBV20-1 | SARRDEKLF
- | - | TRBJ1-1 | TRBV6-2/TRBV6-3 | ASRHRVLCEAF
- | - | TRBJ2-3 | TRBV4-3 | ASSQGPFTNAQY
- | - | TRBJ2-1 | TRBV11-2 | ASTLGGGGSSYNEQF
- | TRBD1 | TRBJ1-3 | TRBV6-1 | ASSKAGTAGNTIY
- | TRBD2 | TRBJ2-1 | TRBV28 | ASMGGSGRLNEQF
- | - | TRBJ1-5 | TRBV4-1 | ASRHGSVNQPQH
- | - | TRBJ2-1 | TRBV11-2 | VTSFIVGGDNEQF
- | - | TRBJ2-2 | TRBV7-9 | AISFSRGGARNTGELF
- | TRBD2 | TRBJ2-7 | TRBV4-3 | ANSPRLAGGVRAQH
- | - | TRBJ1-3 | TRBV20-1 | SARLRDSRNTIY
- | - | TRBJ1-5 | TRBV20-1 | SASTHGDQPQH
once | - | TRBJ1-6 | TRBV20-1 | SARRIEVVFRAEQGSPLL
- | - | TRBJ1-4 | TRBV28 | DSRPPSGGNEKLF
once | - | TRBJ1-5 | TRBV6-6 | ASSFDTSNQPQH